Presented here are 8 T cell receptor beta chains from one specimen sequenced in a study of blood T cell repertoires in COVID-19. Here immunoSEQ multiplex PCR was the method, and the copy in TCRdb shows in-frame clones only, minus some. The table records roughly 250,000 clones, around nine tenths of them present only once. Specimen: PBMCs or T cells enriched from blood (not recorded which). Receptors originate from a middle-aged man who had recovered from COVID-19.

This sequence joins TRBV18 and TRBJ1-4; D may be TRBD1 (6 bases). The CDR3 spans 14 residues. V shed 6 bases and J shed 4 bases, with 12 bases lying between them. Per the germline V gene, CDR1 is KGHSH and CDR2 is LQKENI. The CDR3 spells CASSRTAGNEKLFF. CDR3 in DNA: TGTGCCAGCTCCCGGACAGCCGGTAATGAAAAACTGTTTTTT. Full variable domain (missing parts from reference TRBV18 and TRBJ1-4): NAGVMQNPRHLVRRRGQEARLRCSPMKGHSHVYWYRQLPEEGLKFMVYLQKENIIDESGMPKERFSAEFPKEGPSILRIQQVVRGDSAAYFCASSRTAGNEKLFFGSGTQLSVL.

CDR3 bases: TGTGCCAGCAGCACCGTGGTAGACTCCGGTGAGCAGTTCTTC. Residues: CASSTVVDSGEQFF. The chain couples TRBV9 to TRBJ2-1; D unresolved. Germline-derived CDR1 and CDR2 are SGDLS and YYNGEE. The CDR3 has 14 residues. V lost 4 bases, J lost 9 bases, and 17 bases lay in between.

The chain carries TRBV5-1 and TRBJ2-7; 14 bases align to TRBD2. This CDR3 has 16 amino acids. Unmatched junction bases numbered 7, after V lost 5 bases and J lost 3 bases. Germline CDR1 SGHRS, CDR2 YFSETQ. CDR3 protein: CASRAPGLAGVYEQYF. CDR3 sequence (DNA): TGCGCCAGCAGGGCTCCGGGACTAGCGGGAGTCTACGAGCAGTACTTC. Full variable domain (rest looked up from reference TRBV5-1 and TRBJ2-7): KAGVTQTPRYLIKTRGQQVTLSCSPISGHRSVSWYQQTPGQGLQFLFEYFSETQRNKGNFPGRFSGRQFSNSRSEMNVSTLELGDSALYLCASRAPGLAGVYEQYFGPGTRLTVT.

The chain combines TRBV9 with TRBJ2-1, with 9 bases fitting TRBD2. The CDR3 has 18 residues. The V gene's germline CDR1 is SGDLS and CDR2 YYNGEE. The J segment lost 4 bases and the V segment lost 0 bases, leaving 11 bases of the junction unmatched. This CDR3 reads CASSVGEARGGGYNEQFF. The DNA for the CDR3 is TGTGCCAGCAGCGTAGGGGAGGCGCGGGGGGGAGGATACAATGAGCAGTTCTTC.

This sequence joins TRBV28 and TRBJ2-7; D possibly corresponds to TRBD1 (5 bases). The length of the CDR3 is 16 residues. Trimming stripped 5 bases from V and 4 bases from J, with 21 bases between. Germline CDR1 reads MDHEN; CDR2 reads SYDVKM. CDR3 nucleotides: TGTGCCAGCAGTGCCTCAGCCAGGGCCGTGGGGTACGAGCAGTACTTC. It translates to CASSASARAVGYEQYF.

The V and J genes are TRBV7-9 and TRBJ1-1; D is possibly TRBD1 (6 bases). V dropped 3 bases and J dropped 1 base, with 9 bases sitting between them. CDR3 length equals 14 residues. Germline CDR1 and CDR2: SEHNR and FQNEAQ (reference sequence). CDR3 sequence: CASSLQGQNTEAFF. DNA for the CDR3: TGTGCCAGCAGCTTGCAGGGGCAGAACACTGAAGCTTTCTTT.

The V call is TRBV27, the J call TRBJ2-1; possible D gene TRBD1, 6 bases. Germline lookup yields CDR1 MNHEY and CDR2 SMNVEV (reference sequence). The CDR3 is 14 residues long. V was shortened by 1 base and J by 8 bases, with 12 bases between the two germline ends. CDR3 coding DNA: TGTGCCAGCAGTTTATTCATATCAGGGGATGAGCAGTTCTTC. Its translation: CASSLFISGDEQFF.

The chain carries TRBV15 and TRBJ2-7, with 8 bases aligning to TRBD1. There are 14 residues in the CDR3. V was clipped by 8 bases and J by 3 bases; unmatched bases: 9. Germline CDR1 is LNHNV and CDR2 is YYDKDF (reference sequence). CDR3 coding DNA: TGTGCCACCTCCCCGGGACAGGTGAACTACGAGCAGTACTTC. Translation: CATSPGQVNYEQYF.